The entry that follows covers one T cell receptor (beta chain) sequence. Its specificity is not known. V lost 6 bases and J 3 bases, leaving 9 bases between the germline ends. The germline gives CDR1 MDHEN, CDR2 SYDVKM. The CDR3 contains 13 residues. This sample was included in a study of regulatory T cells in long-lasting Graves disease. Study conclusions and caveats: Persistent-disease Graves' patients showed less TCR diversity than new cases. Accuracy could have been hurt by small sample size.

Time point: persistent/refractory GD, antithyroid drugs over 5 years with positive TRAb. Preparation of the TCR library used RNA extracted from PBMCs. Graves' disease diagnosis relied on American Thyroid Association guidelines. Researchers made TCR beta libraries by using iRepertoire HTBI primers and running Arm-PCR on CDR3 regions. TCRdb independently ran MiXCR on the multiplex PCR reads; one entry per CDR3 protein. Among approximately 500,000 distinct CDR3 sequences listed, roughly 21% were seen once. This clonotype was obtained from a female donor with Graves disease. V gene TRBV28 combines with J gene TRBJ2-4, with D unresolved. The sequencing used peripheral blood mononuclear cells (PBMCs), collected when the disease was refractory, from a patient treated with antithyroid drugs. The CDR3 DNA reads TGTGCCAGCAGCTCCTTATACAAAAACATTCAGTACTTC. Its translation is CASSSLYKNIQYF.